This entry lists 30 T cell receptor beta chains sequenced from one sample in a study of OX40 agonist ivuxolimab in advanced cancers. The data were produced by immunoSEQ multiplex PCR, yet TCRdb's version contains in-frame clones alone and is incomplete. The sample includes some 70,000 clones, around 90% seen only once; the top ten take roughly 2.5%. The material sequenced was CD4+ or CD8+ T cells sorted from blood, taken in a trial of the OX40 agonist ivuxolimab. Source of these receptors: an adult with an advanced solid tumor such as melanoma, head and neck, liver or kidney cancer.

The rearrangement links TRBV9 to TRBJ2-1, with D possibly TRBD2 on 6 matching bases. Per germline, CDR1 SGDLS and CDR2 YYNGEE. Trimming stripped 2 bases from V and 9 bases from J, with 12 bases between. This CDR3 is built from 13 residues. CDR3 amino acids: CASSVTAGGEQFF. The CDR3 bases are TGTGCCAGCAGCGTCACGGCCGGGGGTGAGCAGTTCTTC. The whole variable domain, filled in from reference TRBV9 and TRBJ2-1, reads DSGVTQTPKHLITATGQRVTLRCSPRSGDLSVYWYQQSLDQGLQFLIQYYNGEERAKGNILERFSAQQFPDLHSELNLSSLELGDSALYFCASSVTAGGEQFFGPGTRLTVL.

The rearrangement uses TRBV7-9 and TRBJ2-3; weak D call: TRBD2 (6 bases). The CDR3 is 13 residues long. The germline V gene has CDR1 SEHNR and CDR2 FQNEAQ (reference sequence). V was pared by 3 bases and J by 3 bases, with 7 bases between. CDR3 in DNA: TGTGCCAGCAGCTTCGGGAGTACAGATACGCAGTATTTT. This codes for CASSFGSTDTQYF.

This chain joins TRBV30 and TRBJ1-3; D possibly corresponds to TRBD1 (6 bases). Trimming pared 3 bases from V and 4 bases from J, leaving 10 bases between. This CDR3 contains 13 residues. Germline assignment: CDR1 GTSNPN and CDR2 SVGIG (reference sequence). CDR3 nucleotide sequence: TGTGCCTGGAGCCCTGACAGGGGAAACACCATATATTTT. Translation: CAWSPDRGNTIYF.

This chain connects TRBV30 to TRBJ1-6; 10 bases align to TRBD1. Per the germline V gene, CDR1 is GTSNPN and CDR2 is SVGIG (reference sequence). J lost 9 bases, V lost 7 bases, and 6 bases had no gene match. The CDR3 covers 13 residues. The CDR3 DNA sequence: TGTGCCTCCAGGGACAGGGGCTTTTCACCCCTCCACTTT. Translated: CASRDRGFSPLHF.

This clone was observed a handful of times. CDR3 in amino acids: CASSWTGTSGVSSYNEQFF. The CDR3 nucleotides read TGTGCCAGCAGCTGGACCGGGACTAGCGGGGTGAGCTCCTACAATGAGCAGTTCTTC. This chain links TRBV11-3 with TRBJ2-1; TRBD2 aligns across 13 bases. Germline V gene lookup returns CDR1 SGHNT and CDR2 YENEEA. The ends lost 4 bases at V and 0 bases at J; junction bases unmatched: 9. CDR3 length: 19 residues.

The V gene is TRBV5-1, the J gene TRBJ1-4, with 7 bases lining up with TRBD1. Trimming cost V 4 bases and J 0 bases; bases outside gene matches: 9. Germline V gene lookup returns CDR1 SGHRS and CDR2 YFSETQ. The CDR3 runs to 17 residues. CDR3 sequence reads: CASSPRDRDATNEKLFF. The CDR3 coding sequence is TGCGCCAGCAGCCCCCGGGACAGAGATGCAACTAATGAAAAACTGTTTTTT.

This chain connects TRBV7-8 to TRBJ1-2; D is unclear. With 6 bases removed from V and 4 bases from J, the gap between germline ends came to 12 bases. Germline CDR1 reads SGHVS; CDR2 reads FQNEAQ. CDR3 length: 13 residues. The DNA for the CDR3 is TGTGCCAGCAGTGCAGATGGCATCTATGGCTACACCTTC. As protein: CASSADGIYGYTF.

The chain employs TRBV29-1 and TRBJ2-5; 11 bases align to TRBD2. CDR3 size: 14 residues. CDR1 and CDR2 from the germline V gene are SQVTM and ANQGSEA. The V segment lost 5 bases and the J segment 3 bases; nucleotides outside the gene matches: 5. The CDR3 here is CSVPVAGGKETQYF. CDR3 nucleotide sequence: TGCAGCGTTCCCGTAGCGGGGGGGAAAGAGACCCAGTACTTC.

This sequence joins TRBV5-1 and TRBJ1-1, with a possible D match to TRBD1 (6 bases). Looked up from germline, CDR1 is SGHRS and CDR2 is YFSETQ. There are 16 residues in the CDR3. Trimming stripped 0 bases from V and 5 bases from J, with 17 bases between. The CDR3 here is CASSLVGGLTGTEAFF. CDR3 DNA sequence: TGCGCCAGCAGCTTGGTTGGGGGGCTTACGGGTACTGAAGCTTTCTTT.

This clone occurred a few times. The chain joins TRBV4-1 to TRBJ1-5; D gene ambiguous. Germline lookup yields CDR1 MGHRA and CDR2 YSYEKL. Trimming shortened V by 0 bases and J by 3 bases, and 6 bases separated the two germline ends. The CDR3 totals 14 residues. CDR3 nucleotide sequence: TGCGCCAGCAGCCAAGATCGGAACAATCAGCCCCAGCATTTT. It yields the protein CASSQDRNNQPQHF.

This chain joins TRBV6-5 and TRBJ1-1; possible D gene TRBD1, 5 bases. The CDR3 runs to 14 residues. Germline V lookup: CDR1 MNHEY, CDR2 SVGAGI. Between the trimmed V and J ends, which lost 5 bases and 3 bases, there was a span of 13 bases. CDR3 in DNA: TGTGCCAGCAGTAGGGTTTTAGGGGACACTGAAGCTTTCTTT. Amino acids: CASSRVLGDTEAFF.

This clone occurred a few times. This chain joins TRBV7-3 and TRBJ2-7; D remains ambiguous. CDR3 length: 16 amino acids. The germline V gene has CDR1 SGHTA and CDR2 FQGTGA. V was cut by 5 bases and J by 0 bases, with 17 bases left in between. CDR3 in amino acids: CASSLEDGRISYEQYF. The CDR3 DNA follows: TGTGCCAGCAGCCTCGAAGATGGCAGAATCTCCTACGAGCAGTACTTC.

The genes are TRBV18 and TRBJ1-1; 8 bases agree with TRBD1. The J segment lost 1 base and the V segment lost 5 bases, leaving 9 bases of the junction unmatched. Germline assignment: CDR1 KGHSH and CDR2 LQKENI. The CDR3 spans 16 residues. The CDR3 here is CASSVDRGSTNTEAFF. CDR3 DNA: TGTGCCAGCTCAGTAGACAGGGGCTCTACGAACACTGAAGCTTTCTTT.

The CDR3 DNA follows: TGTGCCAGCAGCCGCCGTAGCGGGAGAGCTTACAATGAGCAGTTCTTC. Its protein is CASSRRSGRAYNEQFF. The chain combines TRBV11-2 with TRBJ2-1; 9 bases are a match to TRBD2. The CDR3 is made up of 16 amino acids. The germline CDR1 and CDR2 sequences are SGHAT and FQNNGV. Trimming at V came to 5 bases and at J to 4 bases, leaving 9 bases not matched to a gene.

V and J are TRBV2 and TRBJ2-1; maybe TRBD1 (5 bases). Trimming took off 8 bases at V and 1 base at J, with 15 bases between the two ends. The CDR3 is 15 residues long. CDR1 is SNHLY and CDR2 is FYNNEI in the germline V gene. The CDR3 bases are TGTGCCAGCGGGGCTTCGCAACCGTCCTACAATGAGCAGTTCTTC. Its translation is CASGASQPSYNEQFF.

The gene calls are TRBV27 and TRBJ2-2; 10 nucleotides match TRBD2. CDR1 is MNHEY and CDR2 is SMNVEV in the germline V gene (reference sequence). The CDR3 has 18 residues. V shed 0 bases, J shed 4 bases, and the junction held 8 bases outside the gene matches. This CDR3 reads CASSLSHSGGRGTGELFF. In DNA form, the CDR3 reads TGTGCCAGCAGTTTATCCCATAGCGGGGGGCGAGGCACCGGGGAGCTGTTTTTT.

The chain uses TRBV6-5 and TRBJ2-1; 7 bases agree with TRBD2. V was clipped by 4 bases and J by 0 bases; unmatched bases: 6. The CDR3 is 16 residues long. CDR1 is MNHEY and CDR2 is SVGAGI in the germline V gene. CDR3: CASSFSGDSSYNEQFF. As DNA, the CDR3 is TGTGCCAGCAGTTTCAGCGGGGATAGCTCCTACAATGAGCAGTTCTTC.

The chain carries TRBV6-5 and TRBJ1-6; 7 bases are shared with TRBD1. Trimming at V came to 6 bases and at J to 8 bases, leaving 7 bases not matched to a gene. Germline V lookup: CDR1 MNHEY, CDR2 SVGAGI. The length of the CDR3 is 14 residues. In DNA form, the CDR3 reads TGTGCCAGCAGCCTTACAGGGGTCGATTCACCCCTCCACTTT. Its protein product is CASSLTGVDSPLHF.

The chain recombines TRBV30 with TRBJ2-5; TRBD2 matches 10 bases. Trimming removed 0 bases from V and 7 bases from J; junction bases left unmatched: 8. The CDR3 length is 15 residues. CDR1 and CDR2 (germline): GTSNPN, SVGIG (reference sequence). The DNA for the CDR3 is TGTGCCTGGAGTGTAAAAATAGCGGGGGGATTGACCCAGTACTTC. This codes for CAWSVKIAGGLTQYF.

CDR3 residues: CSAGDNSQHF. The CDR3 DNA follows: TGCAGTGCTGGGGACAATTCCCAGCATTTT. The chain is built from TRBV20-1 and TRBJ1-5, with a possible D match to TRBD1 (6 bases). V lost 5 bases, J lost 11 bases, and 10 bases lay in between. The CDR3 loop spans 10 amino acids. Germline V CDR1 and CDR2: DFQATT, SNEGSKA (reference sequence).

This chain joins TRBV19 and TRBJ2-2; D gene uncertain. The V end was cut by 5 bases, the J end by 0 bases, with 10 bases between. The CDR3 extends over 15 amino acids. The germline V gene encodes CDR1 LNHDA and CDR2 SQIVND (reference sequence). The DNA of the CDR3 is TGTGCCAGTAGTTTAGCAGGATCGAACACCGGGGAGCTGTTTTTT. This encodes CASSLAGSNTGELFF. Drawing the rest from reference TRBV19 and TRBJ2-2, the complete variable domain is DGGITQSPKYLFRKEGQNVTLSCEQNLNHDAMYWYRQDPGQGLRLIYYSQIVNDFQKGDIAEGYSVSREKKESFPLTVTSAQKNPTAFYLCASSLAGSNTGELFFGEGSRLTVL.

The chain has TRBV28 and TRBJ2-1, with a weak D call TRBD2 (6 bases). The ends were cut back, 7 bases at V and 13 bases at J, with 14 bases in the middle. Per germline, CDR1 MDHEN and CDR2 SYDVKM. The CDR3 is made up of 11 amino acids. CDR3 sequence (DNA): TGTGCCAGCAAGGAGGGGACCAATCAGTTCTTC. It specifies CASKEGTNQFF.

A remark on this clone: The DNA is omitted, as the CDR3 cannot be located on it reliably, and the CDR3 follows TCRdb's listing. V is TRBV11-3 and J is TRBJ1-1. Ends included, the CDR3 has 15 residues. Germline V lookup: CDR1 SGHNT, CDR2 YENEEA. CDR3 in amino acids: CASSSSFLRVEVAFF.

For the CDR3, the DNA is TGCGCCAGCAGCCAAGTCCTACAGCCGAACACTGAAGCTTTCTTT. Protein: CASSQVLQPNTEAFF. The chain couples TRBV4-1 to TRBJ1-1, with unresolved D. Trimming stripped 1 base from V and 1 base from J, with 10 bases between. Germline V gives CDR1 MGHRA, CDR2 YSYEKL. The CDR3 has 15 residues.

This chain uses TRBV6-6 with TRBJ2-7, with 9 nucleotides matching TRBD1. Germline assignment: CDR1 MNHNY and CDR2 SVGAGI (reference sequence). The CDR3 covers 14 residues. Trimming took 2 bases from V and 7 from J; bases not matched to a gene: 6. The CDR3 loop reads CASSYLQGAKEQYF. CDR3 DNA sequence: TGTGCCAGCAGTTACCTACAGGGGGCGAAAGAGCAGTACTTC.

The CDR3: CASSRSLGSTMNTEAFF. CDR3 nucleotide sequence: TGTGCCAGCAGCCGCTCCCTCGGCAGTACAATGAACACTGAAGCTTTCTTT. The chain links TRBV14 to TRBJ1-1; D gene ambiguous. The V gene's germline CDR1 is SGHDN and CDR2 FVKESK. There are 17 residues in the CDR3. Trimming left V 4 bases short and J 0 bases short, with 18 bases between.

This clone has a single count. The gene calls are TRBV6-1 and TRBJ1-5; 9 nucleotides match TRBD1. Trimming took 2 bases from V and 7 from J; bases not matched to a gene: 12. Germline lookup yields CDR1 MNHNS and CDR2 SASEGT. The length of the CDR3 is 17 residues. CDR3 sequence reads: CASSEWGTGLALQPQHF. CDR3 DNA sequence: TGTGCCAGCAGTGAATGGGGGACAGGGCTAGCCCTACAGCCCCAGCATTTT.

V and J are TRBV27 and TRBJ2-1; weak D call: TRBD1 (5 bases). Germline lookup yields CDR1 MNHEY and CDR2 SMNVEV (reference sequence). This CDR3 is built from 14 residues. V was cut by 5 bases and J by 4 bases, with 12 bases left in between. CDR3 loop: CASSADSPYNEQFF. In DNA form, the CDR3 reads TGTGCCAGCAGTGCCGACAGCCCTTACAATGAGCAGTTCTTC.

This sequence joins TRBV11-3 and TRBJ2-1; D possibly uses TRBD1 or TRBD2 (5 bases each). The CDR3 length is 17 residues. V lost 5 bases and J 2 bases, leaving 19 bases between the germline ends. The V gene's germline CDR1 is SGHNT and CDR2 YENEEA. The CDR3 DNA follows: TGTGCCAGCAGCACGTCTGCCCGGGACGGAACCTACAATGAGCAGTTCTTC. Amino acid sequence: CASSTSARDGTYNEQFF.

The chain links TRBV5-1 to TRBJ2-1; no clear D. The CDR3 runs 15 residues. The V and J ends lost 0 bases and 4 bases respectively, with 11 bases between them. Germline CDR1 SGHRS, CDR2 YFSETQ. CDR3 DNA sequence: TGCGCCAGCAGCTTGGGACGTGGCAAGTACAATGAGCAGTTCTTC. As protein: CASSLGRGKYNEQFF.